A selection of T cell receptor beta chains follows, all from one sample in a study of CXCR3-negative and CXCR3-positive naive CD8 T cells. For each CDR3 protein, TCRdb gives one entry from its re-call of the 5' RACE reads, without DNA. The data include about 40,000 distinct CDR3 sequences; the top ten clones carry approximately 8%. Sequenced material: memory CD8+ T cells from blood. Every receptor here comes from a human donor in good health. Some clones in this sample may be carry-over from other donors' samples. CDR3s include the opening cysteine and the closing phenylalanine or tryptophan. Clone size is stated in some rows and not others, as once, few, many or a class when expanded.

j_call,v_call,clone_size,cdr3_aa
TRBJ2-3,TRBV4-3,-,CASSLGTGGETDTQYF
TRBJ2-3,TRBV28,-,CASNELAGGTDTQYF
TRBJ2-1,TRBV4-3,-,CASSQGLPPYNEQFF
TRBJ1-5,TRBV7-9,-,CASSPGTGWGEHQPQHF
TRBJ2-1,TRBV6-5,medium-sized,CASSYCPGTGGISSYNEQFF
TRBJ2-5,TRBV28,-,CASSLDLETQYF
TRBJ2-7,TRBV5-6,-,CASSSGRDYEQYF
TRBJ2-1,TRBV11-3,-,CASSSRTSNEQFF
TRBJ2-7,TRBV12-3/TRBV12-4,-,CASSSGTGYEQYF
TRBJ1-5,TRBV7-9,-,CASSLGPTSNQPQHF
TRBJ2-2,TRBV7-8,-,CASSSLDRVAGELFF
TRBJ2-7,TRBV7-2,-,CASSSLAGEYYEQYF
TRBJ1-1,TRBV19,-,CASKDRGTEAFF
TRBJ1-1,TRBV29-1,-,CSVEGETTLWDTEAFF
TRBJ2-6,TRBV12-3/TRBV12-4,-,CASSLHPGQRPSGANVLTF
TRBJ1-1,TRBV6-6,-,CASSPATANTEAFF
TRBJ2-1,TRBV9,-,CASSVGGGRAHNEQFF
TRBJ2-2,TRBV3-1,-,CASSHAGPLNTGELFF
TRBJ1-4,TRBV4-3,-,CASSQGGRGNEKLFF
TRBJ2-3,TRBV27,-,CASSSLAGGPNTDTQYF
TRBJ1-1,TRBV12-3/TRBV12-4,-,CASSLGIEAFF
TRBJ2-7,TRBV3-1,-,CASSQAQRGANYEQYF
TRBJ1-2,TRBV29-1,-,CSVEAYAKGRDYGYTF
TRBJ2-6,TRBV7-9,-,CASSSPTVSGANVLTF
TRBJ2-3,TRBV9,-,CASSSQHPGLVTDTQYF
TRBJ2-1,TRBV7-9,-,CASSQRDTINEQFF
TRBJ2-3,TRBV7-3,-,CASSLSPDTQYF
TRBJ1-3,TRBV4-3,-,CASSPSSPGGSFGNTIYF
TRBJ2-7,TRBV4-2,-,CASSQGRWTGVHEQYF
TRBJ1-1,TRBV24-1,-,CATRGIVTEAFF
TRBJ2-3,TRBV20-1,-,CSARDRELGRTVKRKTDTQYF
TRBJ2-1,TRBV5-1,-,CASSSGWAEQFF
TRBJ2-2,TRBV29-1,-,CSVLVMGQGLTGELFF
TRBJ2-7,TRBV27,-,CASSLSGTGSYEQYF
TRBJ1-1,TRBV25-1,-,CASSVGLRNTEAFF
TRBJ2-1,TRBV11-2,-,CASTWAGDEQFF
TRBJ2-1,TRBV7-6,-,CASSFAAGGLYNEQFF
TRBJ1-6,TRBV3-1,-,CASSQDFPQGNSPLHF
TRBJ2-7,TRBV7-2,-,CASSGTNEQYF
TRBJ1-5,TRBV12-5,-,CASGLVGSNGNQPQHF
TRBJ2-1,TRBV11-3,-,CASSLSPGGANNEQFF
TRBJ1-5,TRBV12-3/TRBV12-4,-,CASSFFDQPQHF
TRBJ2-7,TRBV29-1,-,CSASRDRDYEQYF
TRBJ2-4,TRBV9,-,CASSDSTGLSKNIQYF
TRBJ2-7,TRBV7-9,-,CASSLTGGPSGEQYF
TRBJ2-1,TRBV29-1,-,CSVEPVSYNEQFF
TRBJ2-2,TRBV6-5,-,CASSYSMGGMDRDYTGELFF
TRBJ2-1,TRBV12-3/TRBV12-4,-,CASSFENSYNEQFF
TRBJ2-7,TRBV7-8,-,CASSSPQGYLYEQYF
TRBJ1-1,TRBV29-1,-,CSVQQVPGQGSNTEAFF
TRBJ2-5,TRBV19,-,CASSSGGWQGTQYF
TRBJ1-1,TRBV25-1,-,CASSDYGGDTEAFF
TRBJ2-3,TRBV11-3,-,CASSSRKGAGSTDTQYF
TRBJ2-1,TRBV9,-,CASSVAGATNNEQFF
TRBJ2-3,TRBV10-3,-,CAISEVEITDTQYF
TRBJ2-7,TRBV20-1,-,CSARVPGHRSSYEQYF
TRBJ1-1,TRBV12-5,-,CASRENTEAFF
TRBJ2-1,TRBV4-3,-,CASSQEMPIGSYNEQFF